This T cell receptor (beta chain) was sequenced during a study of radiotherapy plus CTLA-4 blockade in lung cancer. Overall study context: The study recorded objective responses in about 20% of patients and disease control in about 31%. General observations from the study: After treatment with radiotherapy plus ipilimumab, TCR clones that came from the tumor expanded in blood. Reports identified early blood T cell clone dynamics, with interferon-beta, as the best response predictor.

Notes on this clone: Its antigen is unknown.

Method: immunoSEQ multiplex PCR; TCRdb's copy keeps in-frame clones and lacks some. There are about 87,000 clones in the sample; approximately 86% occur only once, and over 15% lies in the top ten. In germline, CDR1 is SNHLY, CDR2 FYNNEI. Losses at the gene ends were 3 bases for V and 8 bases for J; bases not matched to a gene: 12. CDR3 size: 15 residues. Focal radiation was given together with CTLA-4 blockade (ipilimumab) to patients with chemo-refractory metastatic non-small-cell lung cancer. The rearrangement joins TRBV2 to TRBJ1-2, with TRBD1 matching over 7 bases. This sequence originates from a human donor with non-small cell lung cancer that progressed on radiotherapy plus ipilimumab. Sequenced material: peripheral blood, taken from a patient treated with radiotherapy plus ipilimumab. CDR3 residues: CASSEAIRQGYGYTF. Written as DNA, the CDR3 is TGTGCCAGCAGTGAGGCAATTAGACAGGGATACGGCTACACCTTC. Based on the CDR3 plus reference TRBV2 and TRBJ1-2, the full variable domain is EPEVTQTPSHQVTQMGQEVILRCVPISNHLYFYWYRQILGQKVEFLVSFYNNEISEKSEIFDDQFSVERPDGSNFTLKIRSTKLEDSAMYFCASSEAIRQGYGYTFGSGTRLTVV.